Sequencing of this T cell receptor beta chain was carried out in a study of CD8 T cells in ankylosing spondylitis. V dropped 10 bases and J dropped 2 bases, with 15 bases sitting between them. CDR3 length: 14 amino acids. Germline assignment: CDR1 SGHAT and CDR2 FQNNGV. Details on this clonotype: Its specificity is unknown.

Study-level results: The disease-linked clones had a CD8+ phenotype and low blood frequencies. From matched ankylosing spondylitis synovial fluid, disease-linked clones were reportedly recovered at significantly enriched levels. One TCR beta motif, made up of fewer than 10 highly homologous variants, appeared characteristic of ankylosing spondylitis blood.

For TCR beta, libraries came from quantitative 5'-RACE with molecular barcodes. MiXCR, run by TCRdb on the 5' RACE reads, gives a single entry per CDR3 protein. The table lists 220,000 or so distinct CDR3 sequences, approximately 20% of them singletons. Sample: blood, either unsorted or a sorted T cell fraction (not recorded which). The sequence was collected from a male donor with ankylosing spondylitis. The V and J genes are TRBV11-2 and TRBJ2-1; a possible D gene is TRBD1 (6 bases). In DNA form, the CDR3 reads TGTGCCACCCAGGGGCCCCCCACCTACAATGAGCAGTTCTTC. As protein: CATQGPPTYNEQFF. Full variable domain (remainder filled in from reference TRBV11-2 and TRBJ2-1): EAGVAQSPRYKIIEKRQSVAFWCNPISGHATLYWYQQILGQGPKLLIQFQNNGVVDDSQLPKDRFSAERLKGVDSTLKIQPAKLEDSAVYLCATQGPPTYNEQFFGPGTRLTVL.